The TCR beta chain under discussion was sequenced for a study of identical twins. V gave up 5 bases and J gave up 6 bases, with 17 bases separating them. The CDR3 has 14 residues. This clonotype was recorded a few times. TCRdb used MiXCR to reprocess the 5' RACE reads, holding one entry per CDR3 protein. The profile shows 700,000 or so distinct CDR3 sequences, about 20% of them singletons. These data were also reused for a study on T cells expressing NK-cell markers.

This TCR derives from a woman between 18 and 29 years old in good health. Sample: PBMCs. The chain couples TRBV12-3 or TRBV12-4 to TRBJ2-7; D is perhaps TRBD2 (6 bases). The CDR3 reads CASSQSGTHTEQYF. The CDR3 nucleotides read TGTGCCAGCAGTCAGTCCGGGACTCATACCGAGCAGTACTTC.